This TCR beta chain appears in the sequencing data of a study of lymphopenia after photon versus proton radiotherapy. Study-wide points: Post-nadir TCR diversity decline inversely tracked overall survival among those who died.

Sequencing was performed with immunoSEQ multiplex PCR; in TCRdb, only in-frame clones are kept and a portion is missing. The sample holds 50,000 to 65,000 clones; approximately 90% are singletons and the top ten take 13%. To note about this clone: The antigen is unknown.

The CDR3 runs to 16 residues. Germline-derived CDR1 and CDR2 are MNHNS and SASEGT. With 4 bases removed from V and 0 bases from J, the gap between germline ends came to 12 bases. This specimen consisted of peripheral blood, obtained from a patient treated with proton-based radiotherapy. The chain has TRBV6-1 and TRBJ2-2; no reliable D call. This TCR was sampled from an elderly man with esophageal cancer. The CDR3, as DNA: TGTGCCAGCAGTGGTCGATTTGGGCCGAACACCGGGGAGCTGTTTTTT. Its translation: CASSGRFGPNTGELFF.